Each of the 20 T cell receptor beta chains below was sequenced from the same sample in a study of blood T cells in healthy people across ages. Combining a sample-barcoded 5' primer with a J-beta primer mix, a second PCR ran for about 6 to 12 cycles. Via MiXCR, TCRdb re-called the 5' RACE reads, giving one row per CDR3 protein. The sample shows about 680,000 distinct CDR3 sequences, over 45% of them seen only once. Sequenced material: blood. These receptors came from a woman between 55 and 75 years old in good health.

The V call is TRBV18, the J call TRBJ2-4; D is perhaps TRBD2 (6 bases). CDR1 is KGHSH, CDR2 LQKENI, per germline. CDR3 length equals 18 residues. With 3 bases removed from V and 0 bases from J, the gap between germline ends came to 18 bases. Here the CDR3 DNA reads TGTGCCAGCTCACCCCGGGGATTAGCGGATCTAGCCAAAAACATTCAGTACTTC. Amino acids: CASSPRGLADLAKNIQYF. Variable domain in full (rest from reference TRBV18 and TRBJ2-4): NAGVMQNPRHLVRRRGQEARLRCSPMKGHSHVYWYRQLPEEGLKFMVYLQKENIIDESGMPKERFSAEFPKEGPSILRIQQVVRGDSAAYFCASSPRGLADLAKNIQYFGAGTRLSVL.

Regarding this clonotype: Possible read error: a much larger clone is one base away. The chain links TRBV7-2 to TRBJ2-1; TRBD1 aligns across 10 bases. The J call could be wrong; TRBJ2-7 is a better fit for the DNA end. There are 17 residues in the CDR3. Germline-derived CDR1 and CDR2 are SGHTA and FQGNSA. The CDR3 DNA is TGTGCCAGCAGCCTAGACAGGGGGCGAAACTCCTACAATGAGCAGTACTTC. This sequence encodes CASSLDRGRNSYNEQYF.

This clonotype was seen a few times. The junction differs from germline at one of its ends, possibly a read error. The chain couples TRBV15 to TRBJ2-3; unclear D gene. This CDR3 has 13 residues. Looked up from germline, CDR1 is LNHNV and CDR2 is YYDKDF (reference sequence). In DNA, the CDR3 is TGTGCCACCAGCGGAGACCGCACAGATACGCAGTATTTT. Translating it yields CATSGDRTDTQYF.

The chain couples TRBV7-9 to TRBJ2-1; 14 nucleotides line up with TRBD2. V shed 0 bases and J 7 bases; nucleotides not matched to a gene: 5. The CDR3 extends over 17 amino acids. Germline CDR1 SEHNR, CDR2 FQNEAQ (reference sequence). As DNA, the CDR3 is TGTGCCAGCAGCTTAGCGGGGACTAGCGGGAGTAGGAATGAGCAGTTCTTC. Translation: CASSLAGTSGSRNEQFF.

This clonotype was picked up a small number of times. The CDR3 DNA is TGCAGTGCTACAGGGGGGAGGTATAGCAATCAGCCCCAGCATTTT. As protein: CSATGGRYSNQPQHF. V is TRBV20-1 and J is TRBJ1-5, with 7 bases fitting TRBD1. This CDR3 comprises 15 residues. Germline values: CDR1 DFQATT, CDR2 SNEGSKA (reference sequence). J was trimmed by 0 bases and V by 4 bases; bases with no gene match: 6.

This clonotype was detected a few times. The V gene is TRBV7-9, the J gene TRBJ1-1; D call uncertain. Per the germline V gene, CDR1 is SEHNR and CDR2 is FQNEAQ (reference sequence). The CDR3 is 14 amino acids. The V and J ends lost 6 bases and 1 base respectively, with 12 bases between them. The chain's CDR3 is CASSLYDTNTEAFF. CDR3 in DNA: TGTGCCAGCAGTCTCTACGACACGAACACTGAAGCTTTCTTT.

The chain is built from TRBV29-1 and TRBJ2-7; 10 bases agree with TRBD1. Germline V CDR1 and CDR2: SQVTM, ANQGSEA. This CDR3 contains 15 residues. V lost 4 bases, J lost 3 bases, and 9 bases stayed unmatched. The CDR3 loop is CSVGTGGQGGYEQYF. In DNA, the CDR3 is TGCAGCGTTGGGACCGGTGGACAGGGGGGCTACGAGCAGTACTTC.

This clonotype has more than one count but fewer than ten. The V gene is TRBV29-1, the J gene TRBJ1-2; the D is unclear. The CDR3 is 13 amino acids. CDR1 and CDR2 from the germline V gene are SQVTM and ANQGSEA. V was shortened by 5 bases and J by 7 bases, with 17 bases between the two germline ends. The CDR3 DNA reads as TGCAGCGTTAGCACCAACAAGGATGGTGGCTACACCTTC. It translates to CSVSTNKDGGYTF.

This clonotype was seen more than once but under ten times. V is TRBV24-1 and J is TRBJ2-1, with TRBD2 identical over 9 bases. The CDR3 is made up of 15 amino acids. Germline CDR1 KGHDR, CDR2 SFDVKD. The J segment lost 2 bases and the V segment lost 9 bases, leaving 7 bases of the junction unmatched. CDR3 in DNA: TGTGCCACCCGGGGTAGCGGGAGCCCCTACAATGAGCAGTTCTTC. It specifies CATRGSGSPYNEQFF.

This clonotype has just a few counts. The chain is built from TRBV5-1 and TRBJ2-1; D not certain. The CDR3 contains 14 residues. V dropped 0 bases and J dropped 1 base, with 5 bases sitting between them. From germline, CDR1 is SGHRS and CDR2 YFSETQ. The DNA for the CDR3 is TGCGCCAGCAGCTTGGCGCCGTCCTACAATGAGCAGTTCTTC. As protein: CASSLAPSYNEQFF.

The chain is built from TRBV14 and TRBJ2-1, with 8 bases fitting TRBD2. V was clipped by 3 bases and J by 3 bases; unmatched bases: 7. The CDR3 is 16 residues long. The germline V gene has CDR1 SGHDN and CDR2 FVKESK. The CDR3 nucleotides are TGTGCCAGCAGCCATTTTAGCGGGGTACGCTACAATGAGCAGTTCTTC. It translates to CASSHFSGVRYNEQFF.

This clonotype was seen only a few times. At one end, the junction sequence differs from germline, possibly due to a read error. V is TRBV28 and J is TRBJ1-6, with unresolved D. In germline, CDR1 is MDHEN, CDR2 SYDVKM. The CDR3 totals 16 residues. CDR3 nucleotides: TGTGCCAGCGGGTATGGCGGGCGGCAGTATAATTCACCCCCCCACTTT. Residues: CASGYGGRQYNSPPHF. The full variable domain, completed using reference TRBV28 and TRBJ1-6, is DVKVTQSSRYLVKRTGEKVFLECVQDMDHENMFWYRQDPGLGLRLIYFSYDVKMKEKGDIPEGYSVSREKKERFSLILESASTNQTSMYLCASGYGGRQYNSPPHFGNGTRLTVT.

This clonotype showed up just a few times. This chain links TRBV7-2 with TRBJ2-5, with TRBD1 identical over 9 bases. The CDR3 contains 17 residues. Germline loops: CDR1 SGHTA, CDR2 FQGNSA. The V segment lost 7 bases and the J segment 0 bases; nucleotides outside the gene matches: 12. The CDR3 DNA follows: TGTGCCAGCACCCAGAGACCCGGACAGGGGCACCAAGAGACCCAGTACTTC. It yields the protein CASTQRPGQGHQETQYF.

This clonotype has just a few counts. V and J are TRBV5-1 and TRBJ2-1; weak D call: TRBD1 (8 bases). V was clipped by 4 bases and J by 1 base, with 15 bases between them. The CDR3 is 16 amino acids. Germline assignment: CDR1 SGHRS and CDR2 YFSETQ. This chain's CDR3 is CASSLNRGGSYNEQFF. CDR3 nucleotides: TGCGCCAGCAGCCTAAACAGGGGGGGGTCCTACAATGAGCAGTTCTTC.

This clonotype was seen many times. The chain has TRBV29-1 and TRBJ2-3; 8 bases agree with TRBD1. V shed 2 bases and J 4 bases; nucleotides not matched to a gene: 8. Germline CDR1 is SQVTM and CDR2 is ANQGSEA. CDR3 length: 15 residues. The CDR3 reads CSVEPGQGYADTQYF. The CDR3 DNA reads as TGCAGCGTTGAACCTGGACAGGGTTACGCAGATACGCAGTATTTT.

A single count supports this clonotype. The CDR3 region is CATSDFRTGEETQYF. CDR3 coding DNA: TGTGCCACCAGTGATTTCCGGACAGGGGAAGAGACCCAGTACTTC. The chain recombines TRBV24-1 with TRBJ2-7; TRBD1 matches at 9 bases. The DNA end is more similar to TRBJ2-5, so the J call may be wrong. The CDR3 spans 15 residues. Germline V gene lookup returns CDR1 KGHDR and CDR2 SFDVKD.

The rearrangement joins TRBV7-3 to TRBJ2-1, with 7 bases fitting TRBD1. After removal of 3 bases from V and 5 bases from J, the junction contained 1 base not matched to a gene. Germline CDR1 and CDR2: SGHTA and FQGTGA. The CDR3 is 13 residues long. The CDR3 loop reads CASSFGTDNEQFF. The DNA for the CDR3 is TGTGCCAGCAGCTTCGGGACAGACAATGAGCAGTTCTTC.

V and J are TRBV20-1 and TRBJ2-7; possible D gene TRBD1, 6 bases. The ends were cut back, 5 bases at V and 2 bases at J, with 19 bases in the middle. The length of the CDR3 is 15 residues. Looked up from germline, CDR1 is DFQATT and CDR2 is SNEGSKA (reference sequence). The CDR3 DNA follows: TGCAGTGCTTCTGAAAGGGGGAATCTTGCCTACGAGCAGTACTTC. This encodes CSASERGNLAYEQYF.

This clonotype was found a few times. The rearrangement joins TRBV5-1 to TRBJ2-7; the D gene is possibly TRBD1 (7 bases). V was shortened by 4 bases and J by 7 bases, with 18 bases between the two germline ends. The CDR3 is made up of 14 amino acids. Germline V gene data show CDR1 as SGHRS and CDR2 as YFSETQ. The CDR3 DNA is TGCGCCAGCAGCGTAACAGGGGACTCCCGGGAGCAGTACTTC. Its translation: CASSVTGDSREQYF.

This clonotype showed up just a few times. J is TRBJ2-7 and V is TRBV27; 8 bases match TRBD1. This CDR3 region has 15 residues. After removal of 6 bases from V and 2 bases from J, the junction contained 9 bases not matched to a gene. Germline V gene data show CDR1 as MNHEY and CDR2 as SMNVEV (reference sequence). The CDR3 nucleotides read TGTGCCAGCAGACAGGGACAGGAACAGACCTACGAGCAGTACTTC. Protein product: CASRQGQEQTYEQYF.